A single sample gave rise to the 25 T cell receptor beta chains below, sequenced in a study of follicular helper T cells after annual influenza vaccination. As for time point: 2014-2015 season, pre-vaccination. Using immunoSEQ multiplex PCR, the repertoire was profiled, and TCRdb retains in-frame clones only, with some absent. Among over 14,000 clones listed, just under 85% were seen once. The specimen comprised CXCR5- memory CD4+ T cells sorted from blood, sampled on the day of influenza vaccination. Receptors originate from an adult who received the influenza vaccine.

In nucleotides, the CDR3 is TGTGCCAGCAGCCGGCGGACAGGGGCTTTGAACACTGAAGCTTTCTTT. Its translation: CASSRRTGALNTEAFF. The chain recombines TRBV7-6 with TRBJ1-1, with 9 nucleotides matching TRBD1. The CDR3 is 16 residues long. The germline gives CDR1 SGHVS, CDR2 FNYEAQ. Trimming removed 5 bases from V and 0 bases from J; junction bases left unmatched: 7.

This chain connects TRBV5-5 to TRBJ2-1; D remains ambiguous. Deletions cut 0 bases from V and 1 base from J, with 8 bases between. Germline V gene lookup returns CDR1 SGHKS and CDR2 YYEKEE (reference sequence). The CDR3 contains 15 residues. The CDR3, as DNA: TGTGCCAGCAGCTTGGACGTTGGGTCCTACAATGAGCAGTTCTTC. Protein sequence: CASSLDVGSYNEQFF.

This clone came up a few times. The CDR3, as DNA: TGTGCCAGCAGGCCGACAGCGTCCGAGCAGTTCTTC. Its protein is CASRPTASEQFF. The V and J genes are TRBV6-5 and TRBJ2-1; D possibly corresponds to TRBD1 (5 bases). V lost 6 bases and J lost 10, with 13 bases in between. Germline lookup yields CDR1 MNHEY and CDR2 SVGAGI. This CDR3 is built from 12 residues.

This clone was seen only a few times. The chain is built from TRBV11-2 and TRBJ1-2; unclear D gene. Germline CDR1 reads SGHAT; CDR2 reads FQNNGV. The CDR3 totals 17 residues. V lost 3 bases to trimming and J lost 6 bases, with 23 bases between them. The CDR3 DNA follows: TGTGCCAGCAGCTTGACCCGAGGACCTGCTCTATTGGATGGCTACACCTTC. Protein: CASSLTRGPALLDGYTF.

The genes are TRBV30 and TRBJ2-7; 8 bases line up with TRBD2. Trimming cost V 0 bases and J 1 base; bases outside gene matches: 5. This CDR3 spans 15 amino acids. Germline V lookup: CDR1 GTSNPN, CDR2 SVGIG (reference sequence). CDR3 sequence: CAWSVRGGLSYEQYF. The CDR3 nucleotides read TGTGCCTGGAGTGTACGGGGGGGCCTTTCCTACGAGCAGTACTTC.

This chain links TRBV4-3 with TRBJ2-1; TRBD1 or TRBD2 may be the D gene (6 bases each). V was cut by 2 bases and J by 0 bases, with 8 bases left in between. The CDR3 length is 15 residues. In germline, CDR1 is LGHNA, CDR2 YSLEER. This chain's CDR3 is CASSQRGHSYNEQFF. CDR3 in DNA: TGCGCCAGCAGCCAACGGGGGCACTCCTACAATGAGCAGTTCTTC.

The chain is built from TRBV28 and TRBJ1-2, with a weak D call TRBD1 (6 bases). CDR1 and CDR2 (germline): MDHEN, SYDVKM. This CDR3 spans 13 amino acids. Trimming removed 2 bases at V and 4 bases at J, with 8 bases between. Here the CDR3 reads CASSLGQLYGYTF. DNA for the CDR3: TGTGCCAGCAGTTTAGGACAGCTCTATGGCTACACCTTC.

The V call is TRBV30, the J call TRBJ2-7, with D unclear. From germline, CDR1 is GTSNPN and CDR2 SVGIG (reference sequence). Between the trimmed V and J ends, which lost 0 bases and 6 bases, there was a span of 6 bases. The CDR3 loop spans 11 amino acids. Here the CDR3 reads CAWSVKGEQYF. The DNA of the CDR3 is TGTGCCTGGAGTGTAAAGGGCGAGCAGTACTTC.

The genes are TRBV7-2 and TRBJ2-1; TRBD2 matches 14 bases. The CDR3 consists of 17 residues. Trimming removed 5 bases from V and 9 bases from J; junction bases left unmatched: 12. Germline CDR1 is SGHTA and CDR2 is FQGNSA. CDR3 in amino acids: CASSEGRLAGGPGEQFF. DNA of the CDR3: TGTGCCAGCAGCGAAGGCCGACTAGCGGGGGGGCCAGGTGAGCAGTTCTTC.

J is TRBJ1-5 and V is TRBV27; no clear D. CDR1 and CDR2 from the germline V gene are MNHEY and SMNVEV (reference sequence). Trimming took off 4 bases at V and 0 bases at J, with 13 bases between the two ends. This CDR3 contains 16 residues. The CDR3 here is CASSSRRPYSNQPQHF. The CDR3 coding sequence is TGTGCCAGCAGTTCAAGACGCCCATATAGCAATCAGCCCCAGCATTTT.

The rearrangement joins TRBV6-1 to TRBJ1-5; the D gene is possibly TRBD1 (5 bases). With 2 bases removed from V and 2 bases from J, the gap between germline ends came to 7 bases. Per the germline V gene, CDR1 is MNHNS and CDR2 is SASEGT. CDR3 size: 14 residues. CDR3 nucleotide sequence: TGTGCCAGCAGTGAACAGGGTCGCAATCAGCCCCAGCATTTT. It codes for CASSEQGRNQPQHF.

This rearrangement joins TRBV4-1 to TRBJ2-1, with D perhaps matching TRBD2 (5 bases). Germline lookup yields CDR1 MGHRA and CDR2 YSYEKL. The V end lost 1 base, the J end lost 4 bases, and 14 bases lay between the germline ends. CDR3 length equals 16 residues. The CDR3 protein is CASSQVPLDLYNEQFF. The CDR3 DNA reads TGCGCCAGCAGCCAAGTACCACTGGACTTGTACAATGAGCAGTTCTTC.

The rearrangement joins TRBV6-5 to TRBJ1-1; D may be TRBD1 (6 bases). This CDR3 is 12 amino acids long. Germline CDR1 reads MNHEY; CDR2 reads SVGAGI. Trimming removed 6 bases at V and 5 bases at J, with 10 bases between. The CDR3 DNA reads TGTGCCAGCAGCAAAGACAGGACTGAAGCTTTCTTT. Its translation is CASSKDRTEAFF.

This chain connects TRBV19 to TRBJ2-3, with D unresolved. The CDR3 length is 14 residues. Trimming cost V 6 bases and J 2 bases, with 12 bases left between them. The germline V gene encodes CDR1 LNHDA and CDR2 SQIVND (reference sequence). The CDR3 here is CASRLLDNTDTQYF. The CDR3 nucleotides are TGTGCCAGTAGACTACTCGACAACACAGATACGCAGTATTTT.

The CDR3 here is CASSRGTAQETQYF. CDR3 bases: TGTGCCAGCTCCCGCGGGACAGCCCAAGAGACCCAGTACTTC. This sequence joins TRBV18 and TRBJ2-5; perhaps TRBD1 as D (7 bases). The CDR3 spans 14 residues. Germline V CDR1 and CDR2: KGHSH, LQKENI. The germline V and J ends were trimmed by 6 bases and 1 base, with 12 bases remaining between them. The whole variable domain, filled in from reference TRBV18 and TRBJ2-5, reads NAGVMQNPRHLVRRRGQEARLRCSPMKGHSHVYWYRQLPEEGLKFMVYLQKENIIDESGMPKERFSAEFPKEGPSILRIQQVVRGDSAAYFCASSRGTAQETQYFGPGTRLLVL.

The rearrangement uses TRBV6-1 and TRBJ1-6; the D is unclear. Trimming left V 4 bases short and J 9 bases short, with 10 bases between. Germline CDR1 and CDR2: MNHNS and SASEGT. The CDR3 is 13 amino acids. The CDR3 bases are TGTGCCAGCAGTGCCAGGAACGGTTCACCCCTCCACTTT. This translates into CASSARNGSPLHF.

CDR3 nucleotides: TGTGCCAGCAGCTTTACCGGGTTTGGTGAGACCCAGTACTTC. Translated: CASSFTGFGETQYF. The V and J genes are TRBV11-2 and TRBJ2-5; no definite D call. Trimming left V 3 bases short and J 5 bases short, with 13 bases between. Germline V gene sequence: CDR1 SGHAT, CDR2 FQNNGV. This CDR3 region has 14 residues.

V and J are TRBV7-3 and TRBJ1-1, with D possibly matching TRBD1 (5 bases). V lost 6 bases, J lost 6 bases, and 20 bases lay in between. This CDR3 is 15 amino acids long. Germline CDR1 and CDR2: SGHTA and FQGTGA. The chain's CDR3 is CASSSGVPGWSEAFF. CDR3 coding DNA: TGTGCCAGCAGTTCCGGGGTCCCAGGGTGGTCTGAAGCTTTCTTT.

The rearrangement joins TRBV25-1 to TRBJ2-7; TRBD1 aligns across 12 bases. After removal of 3 bases from V and 3 bases from J, the junction contained 6 bases not matched to a gene. Per germline, CDR1 MGHDK and CDR2 SYGVNS. This CDR3 region has 16 residues. The CDR3 DNA reads as TGTGCCAGCAGTGACCCCCGGGACAGGGGGCTCTACGAGCAGTACTTC. Protein sequence: CASSDPRDRGLYEQYF.

The sample holds one count of this clone. The CDR3, as DNA: TGTGCCAGCAGCTTAGATTCAGGGCCCTACACTGAAGCTTTCTTT. Translating gives CASSLDSGPYTEAFF. V usage is TRBV11-2 and J usage is TRBJ1-1, with D tentatively TRBD1 (5 bases). Trimming removed 0 bases at V and 3 bases at J, with 11 bases between. Germline loops: CDR1 SGHAT, CDR2 FQNNGV. The CDR3 loop spans 15 amino acids.

This rearrangement joins TRBV29-1 to TRBJ2-7; D is possibly TRBD2 (6 bases). CDR3 length equals 12 residues. With 7 bases removed from V and 6 bases from J, the gap between germline ends came to 16 bases. Germline CDR1 is SQVTM and CDR2 is ANQGSEA. The CDR3 bases are TGCAGCGGATCGGGACTTAATTTCGAGCAGTACTTC. Its translation is CSGSGLNFEQYF.

The genes are TRBV28 and TRBJ2-2; 8 positions match TRBD1. The V segment lost 5 bases and the J segment 5 bases; nucleotides outside the gene matches: 7. The CDR3 loop spans 15 amino acids. Germline loops: CDR1 MDHEN, CDR2 SYDVKM. The CDR3 reads CASSIPRGRTGELFF. CDR3 DNA sequence: TGTGCCAGCAGTATCCCCAGGGGGCGGACCGGGGAGCTGTTTTTT.

The chain links TRBV12-5 to TRBJ1-1; 8 bases match TRBD1. This CDR3 is built from 15 residues. Trimming took 2 bases from V and 2 from J; bases not matched to a gene: 4. Per germline, CDR1 LGHNT and CDR2 FRNRAP. The CDR3 reads CASGLNGQGNTEAFF. The CDR3 DNA reads as TGTGCTAGTGGTTTGAATGGACAGGGCAACACTGAAGCTTTCTTT.

The V gene is TRBV6-1, the J gene TRBJ2-7; TRBD1 might be the D (5 bases). Germline V CDR1 and CDR2: MNHNS, SASEGT. The CDR3 covers 14 residues. Trimming left V 7 bases short and J 4 bases short, with 17 bases between. CDR3 nucleotides: TGTGCCAGCACCAGACAGTTTGGTGTATACGAGCAGTACTTC. Amino acids: CASTRQFGVYEQYF.

The chain combines TRBV19 with TRBJ1-6, with 9 bases aligning to TRBD1. This CDR3 is built from 15 residues. Germline V gene data show CDR1 as LNHDA and CDR2 as SQIVND (reference sequence). V gave up 6 bases and J gave up 8 bases; unmatched junction bases: 8. Written as DNA, the CDR3 is TGTGCCAGTAGACGTACAGGGGGCCTTGATTCACCCCTCCACTTT. This gives the protein CASRRTGGLDSPLHF.